This T cell receptor beta chain was identified in a study of T cells expressing NK-cell markers. At the level of the study: TCR beta repertoires came from sorted CD3+CD56+NKG2C+, CD3+CD56+NKG2C- and CD3+CD56-NKG2C+ T cells. The sequencing cohort of eight donors included seven HCMV-seropositive individuals and one seronegative individual. Overall study findings and caveats: Top CD8+ clonotypes included the dominant CD3+CD56+NKG2C+ clonotypes in roughly 6 donors. Once again these clonotypes came out on top in the CD3+CD56-NKG2C+ fraction of four donors.

As for this clonotype: Its specificity is unknown.

TCRdb reprocessed the 5' RACE reads and reports one entry per CDR3 protein, with no DNA. The listing contains approximately 170,000 distinct CDR3 sequences. Germline CDR1 MDHEN, CDR2 SYDVKM. This CDR3 contains 15 residues. Material: blood T cells: a sorted CD56 or NKG2C T cell subset, CD4+ or CD8+ T cells, or bulk PBMC T cells (not recorded which). The receptor was derived from a man between 18 and 69 years old in good health. V and J are TRBV28 and TRBJ2-3; TCRdb designates TRBD2, a call that cannot be tested without DNA. CDR3 protein: CASSFFLAGTDTQYF.